The rows below give T cell receptor beta chains drawn from one sample of a study of blood T cell repertoires in COVID-19. TCRdb's table, derived via immunoSEQ multiplex PCR, lists solely in-frame clones and lacks some. This sample has about 150,000 clones, with roughly 88% found just once. Sequenced: PBMCs or T cells enriched from blood (not recorded which). Receptor source: a woman aged 25 to 39 with acute COVID-19. CDR3s include the opening cysteine and the closing phenylalanine or tryptophan. The D gene is left open where the match is weak. Rows give clone size only sometimes, using once, few, many, or a class for an expanded clone.

d_gene,abundance,v_gene,j_gene,CDR3aa,CDR3nt
TRBD1,-,TRBV24-1,TRBJ1-5,CATPQGNQPQHF,TGTGCCACCCCACAGGGGAATCAGCCCCAGCATTTT
-,-,TRBV11-2,TRBJ2-1,CASSSTRGNEQFF,TGTGCCAGCAGCTCCACTAGGGGGAATGAGCAGTTCTTC
TRBD1,-,TRBV9,TRBJ2-2,CASSVRQGVDANTGELFF,TGTGCCAGCAGCGTAAGACAGGGGGTAGACGCGAACACCGGGGAGCTGTTTTTT
-,-,TRBV6-2/TRBV6-3,TRBJ2-3,CASSYSTFGNGPDTQYF,TGTGCCAGCAGTTACTCGACTTTTGGTAACGGTCCAGATACGCAGTATTTT
-,once,TRBV13,TRBJ1-2,CASSLTGAGGYTF,TGTGCCAGCAGCTTAACCGGAGCAGGGGGCTACACCTTC
-,-,TRBV27,TRBJ2-3,CASSFLAASTDTQYF,TGTGCCAGCAGTTTCTTAGCGGCTAGCACAGATACGCAGTATTTT
TRBD1,-,TRBV28,TRBJ1-2,CASATVQGDHGYTF,TGTGCCAGCGCCACGGTACAGGGGGACCATGGCTACACCTTC
-,-,TRBV6-4,TRBJ2-2,CASSLDSTNTGELFF,TGTGCCAGCAGCCTCGACAGTACGAACACCGGGGAGCTGTTTTTT
TRBD1,-,TRBV24-1,TRBJ2-2,CATSDTRQGAGELFF,TGTGCCACCAGTGATACCCGACAGGGGGCCGGGGAGCTGTTTTTT
TRBD2,-,TRBV7-2,TRBJ2-7,CASSLGTTPYEQYF,TGTGCCAGCAGCCTTGGGACTACCCCATACGAGCAGTACTTC
-,-,TRBV24-1,TRBJ2-2,CATLGDAGELFF,TGTGCCACCCTAGGGGATGCCGGGGAGCTGTTTTTT
TRBD1,-,TRBV10-3,TRBJ2-3,CATRPGQTHTDTQYF,TGTGCCACCAGGCCGGGACAGACCCACACAGATACGCAGTATTTT
-,once,TRBV12-5,TRBJ1-1,CASGLYAGAGTEAFF,TGTGCTAGTGGTTTGTACGCAGGGGCCGGGACTGAAGCTTTCTTT
-,-,TRBV7-9,TRBJ1-2,CASSLFQDSYGYTF,TGTGCCAGCAGCTTATTTCAGGATAGCTATGGCTACACCTTC
-,-,TRBV21-1,TRBJ1-4,CASSQAGELFF,TGTGCCAGCAGCCAAGCAGGGGAACTGTTTTTT
TRBD1,-,TRBV14,TRBJ2-7,CASSLRYDRAEPYEQYF,TGTGCCAGCAGCCTACGATACGACAGGGCTGAACCCTACGAGCAGTACTTC
-,-,TRBV19,TRBJ2-4,CASSIGTSQYF,TGTGCCAGTAGTATTGGGACTTCTCAGTACTTC
-,-,TRBV13,TRBJ2-1,CASSARLLESYNEQFF,TGTGCCAGCAGCGCACGACTGCTGGAATCCTACAATGAGCAGTTCTTC
-,once,TRBV29-1,TRBJ2-5,CSVEDRRGGGKETQYF,TGCAGCGTTGAAGATCGGCGGGGTGGAGGGAAAGAGACCCAGTACTTC
TRBD1,once,TRBV5-6,TRBJ2-2,CASSFTQGALNTGELFF,TGTGCCAGCAGCTTTACCCAGGGGGCACTGAACACCGGGGAGCTGTTTTTT
-,-,TRBV6-2/TRBV6-3,TRBJ2-7,CASSYRGYEQYF,TGTGCCAGCAGTTACCGGGGATACGAGCAGTACTTC
TRBD1,-,TRBV28,TRBJ1-2,CASSPWDREVYGYTF,TGTGCCAGCAGTCCTTGGGACAGGGAAGTCTATGGCTACACCTTC
TRBD2,-,TRBV6-6,TRBJ2-7,CASSYNSGRGTYEQYF,TGTGCCAGCAGTTACAATTCCGGGAGGGGCACCTACGAGCAGTACTTC
-,few,TRBV19,TRBJ1-6,CASKPSAENSPLHF,TGTGCCAGTAAGCCATCCGCGGAGAATTCACCCCTCCACTTT
-,-,TRBV3-1/TRBV3-2,TRBJ2-2,CASSQGGVDGELFF,TGTGCCAGCAGCCAAGGAGGAGTGGACGGGGAGCTGTTTTTT
-,-,TRBV3-1/TRBV3-2,TRBJ1-2,CASSQLWAGGYTF,TGTGCCAGCAGCCAACTGTGGGCTGGCGGCTACACCTTC
TRBD1,-,TRBV25-1,TRBJ2-5,CASSRTTGITQETQYF,TGTGCCAGCAGTCGAACGACAGGGATCACACAAGAGACCCAGTACTTC
-,few,TRBV23-1,TRBJ1-2,CASSQSNLTAGDGYTF,TGCGCCAGCAGTCAATCAAATTTGACAGCGGGGGATGGCTACACCTTC
-,-,TRBV5-1,TRBJ1-1,CASSLGQPVGNTEAFF,TGCGCCAGCAGCTTGGGACAACCTGTGGGGAACACTGAAGCTTTCTTT
TRBD1,-,TRBV7-7,TRBJ2-6,CASSCLGQGNGANVLTF,TGTGCTAGCAGCTGCCTAGGACAGGGGAATGGGGCCAACGTCCTGACTTTC
-,-,TRBV9,TRBJ2-1,CASSDLRGPVFF,TGTGCCAGCAGCGATTTGCGAGGCCCGGTGTTCTTC
TRBD1,-,TRBV6-2/TRBV6-3,TRBJ2-5,CASSWDRGGFQETQYF,TGTGCCAGCAGTTGGGACAGGGGGGGGTTCCAAGAGACCCAGTACTTC
-,-,TRBV6-1,TRBJ2-5,CASSDRDTQETQYF,TGTGCCAGCAGTGACAGGGATACCCAAGAGACCCAGTACTTC
TRBD2,-,TRBV3-1/TRBV3-2,TRBJ2-7,CASSQAGTSGSYEQYF,TGTGCCAGCAGCCAAGCCGGGACTAGCGGTTCCTACGAGCAGTACTTC
TRBD1,-,TRBV5-1,TRBJ1-4,CASSFTGTGGANEKLFF,TGCGCCAGCAGCTTTACCGGGACAGGGGGCGCTAATGAAAAACTGTTTTTT
-,-,TRBV11-2,TRBJ2-3,CASSLDGTRVDTQYF,TGTGCCAGCAGCTTAGATGGTACCCGGGTGGATACGCAGTATTTT
TRBD1,-,TRBV7-2,TRBJ1-4,CASSSGQASGKLFF,TGTGCCAGCAGCTCGGGACAGGCATCAGGAAAACTGTTTTTT